This note documents a single T cell receptor beta chain sequence. Some clones are missing from TCRdb's copy, which holds only in-frame ones; the method was immunoSEQ multiplex PCR. The sample includes approximately 37,000 clones, roughly nine tenths of them seen just once. This entry comes from a study of OX40 agonist ivuxolimab in advanced cancers. This TCR came from an adult with an advanced solid tumor such as melanoma, head and neck, liver or kidney cancer. The specimen was CD4+ or CD8+ T cells sorted from blood, collected in a trial of the OX40 agonist ivuxolimab.

The CDR3, as DNA: TGTGCCAGCAGCACCCGTAGGGGGTCCACAGATACGCAGTATTTT. Its protein product is CASSTRRGSTDTQYF. The chain combines TRBV14 with TRBJ2-3; D may be TRBD1 (6 bases). This CDR3 comprises 15 residues. Germline V gene data show CDR1 as SGHDN and CDR2 as FVKESK. Trimming took 5 bases from V and 2 from J, leaving 14 bases between them.